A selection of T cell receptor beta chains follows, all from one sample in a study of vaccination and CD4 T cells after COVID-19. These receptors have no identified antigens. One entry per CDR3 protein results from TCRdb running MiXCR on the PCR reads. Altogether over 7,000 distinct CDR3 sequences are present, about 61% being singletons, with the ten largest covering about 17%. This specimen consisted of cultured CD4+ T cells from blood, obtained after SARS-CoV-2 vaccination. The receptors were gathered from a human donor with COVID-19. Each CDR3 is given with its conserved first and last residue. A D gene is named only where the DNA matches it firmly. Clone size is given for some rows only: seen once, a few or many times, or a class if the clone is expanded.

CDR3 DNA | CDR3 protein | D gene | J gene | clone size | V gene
TGTGCCAGCAGTCTGGCGGCCGAGCAGTACTTC | CASSLAAEQYF | . | TRBJ2-7 | medium-sized | TRBV25-1
TGTGCCAGCAGTGATTCAGGGTTGGGGTATGAAAAACTGTTTTTT | CASSDSGLGYEKLFF | . | TRBJ1-4 | few | TRBV6-1
TGTGCCAGCAGTCCAGACAGGGGGACTATAATGAACACTGAAGCTTTCTTT | CASSPDRGTIMNTEAFF | TRBD1 | TRBJ1-1 | . | TRBV27
TGTGCCAGCAGTCAGGGCAATTGGGGCAATCAGCCCCAGCATTTT | CASSQGNWGNQPQHF | . | TRBJ1-5 | few | TRBV6-1
TGTGCCAGCAGCTTCGGGGCAGGGGGGATCACAGATACGCAGTATTTT | CASSFGAGGITDTQYF | . | TRBJ2-3 | . | TRBV7-2
TGTGCCAGCAGTGAATCAGGGGGGTCCACTGAAGCTTTCTTT | CASSESGGSTEAFF | TRBD1 | TRBJ1-1 | few | TRBV2
TGTGCCAGCAGTGAACTGCGGGGGGGCACAGATACGCAGTATTTT | CASSELRGGTDTQYF | TRBD2 | TRBJ2-3 | . | TRBV2
TGTGCCAGCAGCCAAGGACAGGTTCAGCCCCAGCATTTT | CASSQGQVQPQHF | TRBD1 | TRBJ1-5 | . | TRBV11-2
TGTGCCAGCAGCTTAGAGACAGGGTACAATGAGCAGTTCTTC | CASSLETGYNEQFF | TRBD1 | TRBJ2-1 | . | TRBV11-2
TGCAGTGCTAGACCTCTAGCGGTACAAGAGACCCAGTACTTC | CSARPLAVQETQYF | TRBD2 | TRBJ2-5 | . | TRBV20-1
TGTGCCAGCAGCTTACGCGGCGGCCCAAAAAAGGGAAATTCACCCCTCCACTTT | CASSLRGGPKKGNSPLHF | . | TRBJ1-6 | . | TRBV7-8
TGTGCCAGCAGCCAGAGGGGGAACACTGAAGCTTTCTTT | CASSQRGNTEAFF | . | TRBJ1-1 | few | TRBV6-1
TGCAGTGCACCTGAAGCTTTCTTT | CSAPEAFF | . | TRBJ1-1 | . | TRBV20-1
TGTGCCAGCAGCCCCTTGAGTGGGACAGCTAACTATGGCTACACCTTC | CASSPLSGTANYGYTF | TRBD1 | TRBJ1-2 | . | TRBV11-3